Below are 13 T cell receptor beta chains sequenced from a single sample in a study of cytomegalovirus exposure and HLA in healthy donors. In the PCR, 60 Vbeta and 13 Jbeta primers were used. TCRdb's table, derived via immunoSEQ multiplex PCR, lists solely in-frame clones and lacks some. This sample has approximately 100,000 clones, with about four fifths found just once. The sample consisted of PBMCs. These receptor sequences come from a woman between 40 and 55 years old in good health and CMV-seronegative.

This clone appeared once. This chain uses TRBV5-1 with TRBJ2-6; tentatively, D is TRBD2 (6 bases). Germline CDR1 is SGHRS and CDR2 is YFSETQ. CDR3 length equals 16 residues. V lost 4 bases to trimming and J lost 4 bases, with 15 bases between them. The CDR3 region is CASSLDAGRGANVLTF. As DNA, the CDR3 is TGCGCCAGCAGCCTGGATGCCGGGAGAGGGGCCAACGTCCTGACTTTC.

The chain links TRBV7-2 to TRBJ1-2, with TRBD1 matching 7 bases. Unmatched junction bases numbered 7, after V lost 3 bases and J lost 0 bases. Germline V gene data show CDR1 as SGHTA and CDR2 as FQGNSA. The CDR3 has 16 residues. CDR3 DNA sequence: TGTGCCAGCAGCTTTTGGCAGGGGGAACCTAACTATGGCTACACCTTC. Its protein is CASSFWQGEPNYGYTF.

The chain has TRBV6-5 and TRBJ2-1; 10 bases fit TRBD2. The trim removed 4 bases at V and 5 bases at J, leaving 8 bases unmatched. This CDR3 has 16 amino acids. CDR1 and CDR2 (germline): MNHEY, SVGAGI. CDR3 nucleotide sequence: TGTGCCAGCAGTTGGGCGAGCGGGGGGGTGAACAATGAGCAGTTCTTC. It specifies CASSWASGGVNNEQFF.

The chain's CDR3 is CASSIWGVNTEAFF. The CDR3 DNA sequence: TGTGCCAGTAGTATATGGGGGGTGAACACTGAAGCTTTCTTT. V gene TRBV19 combines with J gene TRBJ1-1, with a weak D call TRBD1 (5 bases). The CDR3 sequence is 14 residues long. The germline CDR1 and CDR2 sequences are LNHDA and SQIVND (reference sequence). Trimming shortened V by 2 bases and J by 0 bases, and 7 bases separated the two germline ends.

CDR3 bases: TGTGCCAGCAGTTACAGGAGACAGCGACTTTCCGGCTACACCTTC. Translation gives CASSYRRQRLSGYTF. The gene calls are TRBV6-5 and TRBJ1-2; D may be TRBD1 (5 bases). There are 15 residues in the CDR3. Trimming took 2 bases from V and 8 from J, leaving 18 bases between them. Germline CDR1 is MNHEY and CDR2 is SVGAGI.

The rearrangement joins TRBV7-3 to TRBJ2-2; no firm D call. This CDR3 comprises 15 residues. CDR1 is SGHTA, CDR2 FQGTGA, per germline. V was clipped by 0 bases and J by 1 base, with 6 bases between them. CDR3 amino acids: CASSLTAGNTGELFF. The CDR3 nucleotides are TGTGCCAGCAGCTTAACAGCTGGGAACACCGGGGAGCTGTTTTTT.

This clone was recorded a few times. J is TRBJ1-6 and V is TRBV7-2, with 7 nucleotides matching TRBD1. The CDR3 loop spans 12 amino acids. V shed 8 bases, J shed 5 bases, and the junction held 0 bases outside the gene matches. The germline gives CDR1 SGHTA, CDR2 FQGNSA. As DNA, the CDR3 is TGTGCCAGCGGGACAGATAATTCACCCCTCCACTTT. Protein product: CASGTDNSPLHF.

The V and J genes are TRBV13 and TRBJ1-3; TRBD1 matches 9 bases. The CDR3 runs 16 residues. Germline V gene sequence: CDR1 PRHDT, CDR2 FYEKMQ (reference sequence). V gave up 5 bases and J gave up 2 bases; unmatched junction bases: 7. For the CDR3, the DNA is TGTGCCAGCAGCAGCCCGGGACAGGGAGCTGGAAACACCATATATTTT. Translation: CASSSPGQGAGNTIYF.

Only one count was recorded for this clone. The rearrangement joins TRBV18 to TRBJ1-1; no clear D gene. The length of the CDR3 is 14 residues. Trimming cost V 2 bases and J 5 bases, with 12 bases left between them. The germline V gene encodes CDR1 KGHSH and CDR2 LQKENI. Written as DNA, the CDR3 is TGTGCCAGCTCACCATTTTCAGGATTGACTGAAGCTTTCTTT. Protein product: CASSPFSGLTEAFF.

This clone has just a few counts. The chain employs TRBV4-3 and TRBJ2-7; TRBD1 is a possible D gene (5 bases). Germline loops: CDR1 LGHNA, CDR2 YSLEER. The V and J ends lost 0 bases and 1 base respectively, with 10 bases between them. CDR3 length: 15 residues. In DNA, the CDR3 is TGCGCCAGCAGCCAAGATCGCCACAGGTCCTACGAGCAGTACTTC. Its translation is CASSQDRHRSYEQYF.

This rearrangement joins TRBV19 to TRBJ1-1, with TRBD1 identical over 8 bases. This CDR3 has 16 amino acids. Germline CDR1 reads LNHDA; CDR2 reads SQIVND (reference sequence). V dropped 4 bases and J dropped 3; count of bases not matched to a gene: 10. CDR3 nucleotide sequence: TGTGCCAGTAGTAAAACCAGGGGGCGAGCGGACACTGAAGCTTTCTTT. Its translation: CASSKTRGRADTEAFF.

CDR3 residues: CASSSEVSGNTIYF. The CDR3 DNA is TGTGCCAGCAGTTCCGAGGTCTCTGGAAACACCATATATTTT. This chain connects TRBV2 to TRBJ1-3; D remains unclear. The CDR3 has 14 amino acids. Trimming cost V 5 bases and J 0 bases, with 8 bases left between them. The V gene's germline CDR1 is SNHLY and CDR2 FYNNEI.

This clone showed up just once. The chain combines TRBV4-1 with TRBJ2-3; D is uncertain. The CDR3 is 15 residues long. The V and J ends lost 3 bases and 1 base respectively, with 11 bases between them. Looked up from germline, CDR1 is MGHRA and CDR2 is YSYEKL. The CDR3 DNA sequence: TGCGCCAGCAGCCAGGATTTAGAGGGCACAGATACGCAGTATTTT. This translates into CASSQDLEGTDTQYF.